A selection of T cell receptor beta chains follows, all from one sample in a study of shared clonotypes between healthy human individuals. Only in-frame clones appear in the TCRdb table, and some are missing; sequencing was by immunoSEQ multiplex PCR. The repertoire holds more than 2 million clones, with just under 95% as singletons. Sequences were obtained from naive CD8+ T cells sorted from blood. These receptors were collected from a young man in good health. CDR3s include the opening cysteine and the closing phenylalanine or tryptophan. The D gene is left open where the match is weak. Where a row states a size, it is once, few, many or the class of an expanded clone; other rows omit it.

clone size	D gene	V gene	J gene	CDR3 protein	CDR3 DNA
.	TRBD2	TRBV7-2	TRBJ2-2	CASSYIAGDATGELFF	TGTGCCAGCAGCTATATAGCGGGAGACGCCACCGGGGAGCTGTTTTTT
.	.	TRBV11-1	TRBJ1-1	CASSLVSSNTEAFF	TGTGCCAGCAGCTTAGTTTCTTCGAACACTGAAGCTTTCTTT
.	.	TRBV30	TRBJ2-2	CAGVPILGGELFF	TGTGCTGGGGTACCGATTCTCGGCGGGGAGCTGTTTTTT
once	TRBD2	TRBV29-1	TRBJ2-1	CSALLAGESNEQFF	TGCAGCGCCCTTCTAGCGGGAGAGAGCAATGAGCAGTTCTTC
.	.	TRBV7-9	TRBJ1-1	CASSSPRGAANTEAFF	TGTGCCAGCAGCTCCCCGAGGGGTGCGGCGAACACTGAAGCTTTCTTT
.	.	TRBV9	TRBJ2-1	CASSPPQELGREQFF	TGTGCCAGCAGCCCACCACAGGAGCTGGGGCGTGAGCAGTTCTTC
.	TRBD1	TRBV7-8	TRBJ2-5	CASSPGTAQETQYF	TGTGCCAGCAGCCCAGGGACAGCTCAAGAGACCCAGTACTTC
.	.	TRBV4-1	TRBJ1-1	CASSQDWGAEAFF	TGCGCCAGCAGCCAAGATTGGGGTGCTGAAGCTTTCTTT
.	TRBD2	TRBV7-8	TRBJ2-3	CASSITSGGEDTQYF	TGTGCCAGCAGCATCACTAGCGGGGGGGAAGATACGCAGTATTTT
.	TRBD2	TRBV2	TRBJ2-1	CASSALAGLLNEQFF	TGTGCCAGCAGTGCACTAGCGGGGCTCCTGAATGAGCAGTTCTTC
.	TRBD1	TRBV7-3	TRBJ2-5	CASSPSPDRGPGETQYF	TGTGCCAGCAGCCCATCCCCTGACAGGGGGCCGGGAGAGACCCAGTACTTC
.	.	TRBV9	TRBJ2-7	CASSLSDSLTLYEQYF	TGTGCCAGCAGCCTTTCGGACTCTTTAACTCTCTACGAGCAGTACTTC
.	TRBD1	TRBV6-5	TRBJ2-7	CASSDRDSAYEQYF	TGTGCCAGCAGTGACCGGGACAGCGCCTACGAGCAGTACTTC
.	.	TRBV4-1	TRBJ1-1	CASSPEGTMNTEAFF	TGCGCCAGCAGCCCAGAAGGTACCATGAACACTGAAGCTTTCTTT
.	.	TRBV7-9	TRBJ1-1	CATSGSAVNTEAFF	TGTGCCACCTCAGGGTCAGCAGTGAACACTGAAGCTTTCTTT
few	.	TRBV5-8	TRBJ1-1	CASSWLPEAFF	TGTGCCAGCAGCTGGCTACCTGAGGCTTTCTTT
.	TRBD2	TRBV6-5	TRBJ2-5	CASGALAGGGETQYF	TGTGCCAGCGGGGCCCTAGCGGGGGGAGGGGAGACCCAGTACTTC
once	TRBD1	TRBV5-1	TRBJ1-1	CASSVGQGITEAFF	TGCGCCAGCAGCGTAGGACAGGGAATCACTGAAGCTTTCTTT
.	.	TRBV29-1	TRBJ2-1	CSVEDAPSGQYNEQFF	TGCAGCGTTGAAGATGCCCCATCCGGACAGTACAATGAGCAGTTCTTC
.	TRBD1	TRBV7-9	TRBJ1-1	CASSEDGTGDTEAFF	TGTGCCAGCAGCGAGGACGGGACAGGGGACACTGAAGCTTTCTTT
.	.	TRBV5-8	TRBJ1-5	CASSFSSGSNQPQHF	TGTGCCAGCAGCTTCAGTTCTGGTAGCAATCAGCCCCAGCATTTT
.	.	TRBV4-1	TRBJ2-3	CASSPGKGETSTDTQYF	TGCGCCAGCAGTCCTGGGAAGGGGGAAACTAGCACAGATACGCAGTATTTT
.	TRBD1	TRBV5-8	TRBJ2-7	CASSEYGTGAYEQYF	TGTGCCAGCAGCGAATACGGGACAGGAGCCTACGAGCAGTACTTC
.	TRBD1	TRBV2	TRBJ2-7	CASSDPGTGIYEQYF	TGTGCCAGCAGTGATCCCGGGACAGGGATTTACGAGCAGTACTTC
.	TRBD2	TRBV19	TRBJ2-2	CASSILAGEGTGELFF	TGTGCCAGTAGTATTTTAGCGGGAGAGGGTACCGGGGAGCTGTTTTTT
.	.	TRBV4-1	TRBJ2-7	CASSQDWGTEDSYEQYF	TGCGCCAGCAGCCAAGATTGGGGGACGGAGGACTCCTACGAGCAGTACTTC
once	.	TRBV2	TRBJ1-3	CAAFSGARNTIYF	TGTGCCGCGTTTTCAGGGGCGAGAAACACCATATATTTT
.	.	TRBV7-6	TRBJ2-7	CASSLVTGTSSYEQYF	TGTGCCAGCAGCTTAGTCACCGGGACAAGCTCCTACGAGCAGTACTTC
.	TRBD1	TRBV6-5	TRBJ1-6	CASGQGLDSPLHF	TGTGCCTCGGGACAGGGGTTAGATTCACCCCTCCACTTT
.	.	TRBV6-1	TRBJ2-7	CASSGAGVEQYF	TGTGCCAGCAGTGGAGCAGGGGTCGAGCAGTACTTC
.	.	TRBV19	TRBJ2-1	CASSILDSYNEQFF	TGTGCCAGTAGTATACTCGACTCCTACAATGAGCAGTTCTTC
.	.	TRBV19	TRBJ2-7	CASSIVGGPYEQYF	TGTGCCAGTAGTATTGTCGGGGGCCCCTACGAGCAGTACTTC
.	TRBD2	TRBV27	TRBJ2-1	CASSPSTGTTYNEQFF	TGTGCCAGCAGTCCGTCAACCGGGACTACCTACAATGAGCAGTTCTTC
.	.	TRBV7-9	TRBJ2-3	CASSLRTDLMGGVADTQYF	TGTGCCAGCAGCTTGCGAACCGACCTGATGGGGGGAGTGGCAGATACGCAGTATTTT
.	.	TRBV30	TRBJ2-3	CAWSVAEFTDTQYF	TGTGCCTGGAGTGTAGCAGAGTTCACAGATACGCAGTATTTT
.	.	TRBV11-2	TRBJ1-5	CASSLGGGNQPQHF	TGTGCCAGCAGCTTGGGGGGAGGCAATCAGCCCCAGCATTTT
.	TRBD1	TRBV27	TRBJ2-2	CASSLSGQGLGGELFF	TGTGCCAGCAGTCTCTCGGGACAGGGGTTGGGCGGGGAGCTGTTTTTT
.	TRBD2	TRBV13	TRBJ2-1	CASSLAGGYNEQFF	TGTGCCAGCAGCTTAGCGGGAGGGTACAATGAGCAGTTCTTC
.	.	TRBV29-1	TRBJ2-7	CSVTGGASPYEQYF	TGCAGCGTCACTGGGGGGGCCTCCCCCTACGAGCAGTACTTC
.	TRBD1	TRBV13	TRBJ2-7	CASSFQGQEVGKYF	TGTGCCAGCAGCTTTCAGGGACAGGAAGTGGGGAAGTACTTC
.	.	TRBV7-2	TRBJ1-4	CASSLDGGYEKLFF	TGTGCCAGCAGCTTAGACGGGGGGTACGAAAAACTGTTTTTT
.	.	TRBV7-6	TRBJ2-5	CASSLGYQETQYF	TGTGCCAGCAGCTTAGGGTACCAAGAGACCCAGTACTTC
.	.	TRBV2	TRBJ2-3	CASSEDSLTDTQYF	TGTGCCAGCAGTGAGGACAGCCTCACAGATACGCAGTATTTT
.	.	TRBV15	TRBJ1-3	CATSSEGFSGNTIYF	TGTGCCACCAGCAGCGAAGGGTTCTCCGGAAACACCATATATTTT
.	.	TRBV5-6	TRBJ2-7	CASSLDPETYEQYF	TGTGCCAGCAGCTTGGATCCGGAAACCTACGAGCAGTACTTC
.	TRBD1	TRBV27	TRBJ2-7	CASSLTGQGPSKYEQYF	TGTGCCAGCAGTCTCACCGGACAGGGTCCCTCGAAATACGAGCAGTACTTC